These 30 T cell receptor beta chains share one sample of origin, sequenced in a study of blood T cell repertoires in COVID-19. Clones were sequenced by immunoSEQ multiplex PCR, and TCRdb holds only the in-frame ones, with some missing. The data contain about 210,000 clones, around four fifths of them singletons. The sequenced sample was peripheral blood. The receptors were gathered from a woman in her 50s with active or convalescent COVID-19.

The sample holds a few counts of this clone. J is TRBJ1-6 and V is TRBV5-1; D call uncertain. Deletions cut 4 bases from V and 7 bases from J, with 15 bases between. Per the germline V gene, CDR1 is SGHRS and CDR2 is YFSETQ. This CDR3 contains 15 residues. The CDR3: CASSAQYGGNSPLHF. In DNA form, the CDR3 reads TGCGCCAGCAGCGCCCAATACGGAGGGAATTCACCCCTCCACTTT.

The chain couples TRBV12-5 to TRBJ2-5; D uncertain. Germline CDR1 is LGHNT and CDR2 is FRNRAP. The CDR3 runs to 13 residues. The germline V and J ends were trimmed by 5 bases and 2 bases, with 9 bases remaining between them. The CDR3: CASGDSVQETQYF. The CDR3 bases are TGTGCTAGTGGTGATAGTGTTCAAGAGACCCAGTACTTC.

This clone has a handful of counts. The chain joins TRBV12-3 or TRBV12-4 to TRBJ2-2; perhaps TRBD2 as D (5 bases). Trimming removed 6 bases at V and 8 bases at J, with 10 bases between. The CDR3 runs to 12 residues. The CDR3 DNA is TGTGCCAGCAGCCACGAGGGTGGGGAGCTGTTTTTT. Its protein is CASSHEGGELFF.

Notes on this clone: This could be a read error, since a much larger clone is one nucleotide away. The J gene is TRBJ1-2, the V gene TRBV30; TRBD1 matches at 12 bases. V was clipped by 6 bases and J by 7 bases; unmatched bases: 12. Germline loops: CDR1 GTSNPN, CDR2 SVGIG (reference sequence). The CDR3 spans 15 residues. The CDR3 DNA reads as TGTGCCTGTTATAAAATGGGGACAGGGGGCTCTGGCTACACCTTC. It codes for CACYKMGTGGSGYTF. Complete variable domain (other parts from reference TRBV30 and TRBJ1-2): SQTIHQWPATLVQPVGSPLSLECTVEGTSNPNLYWYRQAAGRGLQLLFYSVGIGQISSEVPQNLSASRPQDRQFILSSKKLLLSDSGFYLCACYKMGTGGSGYTFGSGTRLTVV.

The chain couples TRBV18 to TRBJ1-2; 7 nucleotides align to TRBD1. CDR3 size: 14 residues. Germline V gives CDR1 KGHSH, CDR2 LQKENI. V shed 1 base, J shed 4 bases, and the junction held 3 bases outside the gene matches. As DNA, the CDR3 is TGTGCCAGCTCACCACTCGAGGGGGCCTATGGCTACACCTTC. This translates into CASSPLEGAYGYTF.

The chain couples TRBV11-2 to TRBJ1-1, with D possibly TRBD1 on 5 matching bases. CDR1 and CDR2 from the germline V gene are SGHAT and FQNNGV. V lost 3 bases, J lost 5 bases, and 7 bases lay in between. This CDR3 region has 12 residues. The CDR3 bases are TGTGCCAGCAGCTTGAAGGGGACTGAAGCTTTCTTT. Residues: CASSLKGTEAFF.

V and J are TRBV27 and TRBJ2-1; the match to TRBD1 covers 8 bases. The CDR3 totals 14 residues. J was trimmed by 7 bases and V by 3 bases; bases with no gene match: 5. CDR1 MNHEY and CDR2 SMNVEV come from the germline V gene (reference sequence). This CDR3 is CASSFGQGQNEQFF. The CDR3 nucleotides read TGTGCCAGCAGTTTTGGACAGGGTCAGAATGAGCAGTTCTTC.

This rearrangement joins TRBV28 to TRBJ2-3, with 9 bases aligning to TRBD1. This CDR3 contains 16 residues. The V segment lost 7 bases and the J segment 1 base; nucleotides outside the gene matches: 9. Per germline, CDR1 MDHEN and CDR2 SYDVKM. The CDR3 sequence: CASILGTGSRTDTQYF. CDR3 nucleotides: TGTGCCAGCATTCTAGGGACAGGGAGCCGCACAGATACGCAGTATTTT.

The chain joins TRBV5-1 to TRBJ2-1, with D tentatively TRBD2 (6 bases). The CDR3 covers 18 residues. Germline V gene lookup returns CDR1 SGHRS and CDR2 YFSETQ. Deletions cut 4 bases from V and 4 bases from J, with 24 bases between. In nucleotides, the CDR3 is TGCGCCAGCAGCCGATCATCGCCGACCGGACTAACTTACAATGAGCAGTTCTTC. Amino acid sequence: CASSRSSPTGLTYNEQFF.

In the case of this clone: Distinct nucleotide sequences in the sample also encode this CDR3. The chain carries TRBV29-1 and TRBJ2-5, with D tentatively TRBD1 (6 bases). The CDR3 has 13 residues. V lost 4 bases and J lost 4, with 13 bases in between. The V gene's germline CDR1 is SQVTM and CDR2 ANQGSEA. The CDR3 nucleotides read TGCAGCGTTGGTAAACAGGGCCGAGAGACCCAGTACTTC. As protein: CSVGKQGRETQYF.

This sequence joins TRBV7-9 and TRBJ2-1; perhaps TRBD2 as D (6 bases). The germline V gene has CDR1 SEHNR and CDR2 FQNEAQ (reference sequence). V was cut by 2 bases and J by 6 bases, with 11 bases left in between. The CDR3 is 14 residues long. CDR3 protein: CASSLPLATNEQFF. The CDR3 nucleotides are TGTGCCAGCAGCTTACCCCTAGCGACCAATGAGCAGTTCTTC.

A word on this clone: At the DNA level, this CDR3 is encoded by other sequences in the same sample as well. The chain employs TRBV3-1 (or the pseudogene TRBV3-2) and TRBJ2-1; 7 bases are a match to TRBD2. Germline V gene lookup returns CDR1 LGHDT and CDR2 YNNKEL (reference sequence). V shed 3 bases and J 4 bases; nucleotides not matched to a gene: 3. CDR3 length: 14 residues. CDR3 nucleotides: TGTGCCAGCAGCCAGGCTAGCGGATACAATGAGCAGTTCTTC. Amino acids: CASSQASGYNEQFF.

This clone appeared a single time. The chain has TRBV5-1 and TRBJ1-2, with D possibly being TRBD1 (5 bases). The CDR3 runs to 13 residues. Per germline, CDR1 SGHRS and CDR2 YFSETQ. Trimming removed 0 bases at V and 7 bases at J, with 10 bases between. CDR3 amino acids: CASSLAGVGGYTF. Here the CDR3 DNA reads TGCGCCAGCAGCTTGGCGGGGGTTGGTGGCTACACCTTC. Full variable domain (missing parts from reference TRBV5-1 and TRBJ1-2): KAGVTQTPRYLIKTRGQQVTLSCSPISGHRSVSWYQQTPGQGLQFLFEYFSETQRNKGNFPGRFSGRQFSNSRSEMNVSTLELGDSALYLCASSLAGVGGYTFGSGTRLTVV.

The chain has TRBV5-1 and TRBJ2-2; a possible D gene is TRBD2 (6 bases). Germline CDR1 reads SGHRS; CDR2 reads YFSETQ. The V end was cut by 4 bases, the J end by 1 base, with 20 bases between. This CDR3 has 18 amino acids. CDR3 sequence reads: CASSRGGGNSGNTGELFF. For the CDR3, the DNA is TGCGCCAGCAGCCGAGGTGGAGGGAACAGCGGGAACACCGGGGAGCTGTTTTTT.

The V and J genes are TRBV27 and TRBJ1-2, with 7 bases lining up with TRBD1. The CDR3 sequence is 16 residues long. Trimming took 6 bases from V and 0 from J; bases not matched to a gene: 10. In germline, CDR1 is MNHEY, CDR2 SMNVEV (reference sequence). The CDR3, as DNA: TGTGCCAGCAGAATACTAGGGACAGCTACTAACTATGGCTACACCTTC. Protein product: CASRILGTATNYGYTF.

The genes are TRBV23-1 and TRBJ1-1, with TRBD1 matching over 7 bases. TRBV23-1 is an open reading frame whose function is uncertain. CDR3 length: 15 amino acids. J was trimmed by 0 bases and V by 10 bases; bases with no gene match: 11. The CDR3 here is CATSTGIGMNTEAFF. CDR3 in DNA: TGCGCCACCTCGACAGGGATTGGAATGAACACTGAAGCTTTCTTT.

The chain links TRBV2 to TRBJ1-2; TRBD1 matches 8 bases. Germline CDR1 reads SNHLY; CDR2 reads FYNNEI. This CDR3 is 15 amino acids long. V lost 5 bases, J lost 8 bases, and 13 bases stayed unmatched. The CDR3 here is CASSLRETGVGGYTF. Written as DNA, the CDR3 is TGTGCCAGCAGTCTCCGGGAGACAGGGGTCGGGGGCTACACCTTC. The variable domain in full, with the rest retrieved from reference TRBV2 and TRBJ1-2, is EPEVTQTPSHQVTQMGQEVILRCVPISNHLYFYWYRQILGQKVEFLVSFYNNEISEKSEIFDDQFSVERPDGSNFTLKIRSTKLEDSAMYFCASSLRETGVGGYTFGSGTRLTVV.

The chain links TRBV7-9 to TRBJ2-1; the D is unclear. V lost 4 bases to trimming and J lost 0 bases, with 7 bases between them. Germline CDR1 and CDR2: SEHNR and FQNEAQ (reference sequence). The CDR3 spans 14 residues. As DNA, the CDR3 is TGTGCCAGCAGCTCCACCAGCTCCTACAATGAGCAGTTCTTC. Translated, it gives CASSSTSSYNEQFF.

The genes are TRBV4-2 and TRBJ2-1; perhaps TRBD1 as D (6 bases). Germline V gene sequence: CDR1 LGHNA, CDR2 YNFKEQ. The CDR3 sequence is 12 residues long. Deletions cut 4 bases from V and 7 bases from J, with 8 bases between. As DNA, the CDR3 is TGTGCCAGCAGCCGAGACAGGAATGAGCAGTTCTTC. As protein: CASSRDRNEQFF.

CDR3 DNA sequence: TGTGCCAGCAGCGGGACAGGGTGGAATGAAAAACTGTTTTTT. This codes for CASSGTGWNEKLFF. The chain employs TRBV28 and TRBJ1-4; 9 bases agree with TRBD1. The trim removed 6 bases at V and 5 bases at J, leaving 4 bases unmatched. The CDR3 spans 14 residues. Per the germline V gene, CDR1 is MDHEN and CDR2 is SYDVKM.

This clone appeared a few times. This chain links TRBV3-1 (or the pseudogene TRBV3-2) with TRBJ1-2; 7 bases are a match to TRBD1. There are 13 residues in the CDR3. Germline V gene lookup returns CDR1 LGHDT and CDR2 YNNKEL (reference sequence). V trimming: 4 bases; J trimming: 9 bases; junction bases outside the gene matches: 8. The CDR3 here is CASSLGQALRYTF. Written as DNA, the CDR3 is TGTGCCAGCAGCCTCGGACAGGCCCTGCGCTACACCTTC.

The rearrangement joins TRBV4-1 to TRBJ1-2; D unresolved. Between the trimmed V and J ends, which lost 4 bases and 2 bases, there was a span of 8 bases. This CDR3 has 13 residues. Per the germline V gene, CDR1 is MGHRA and CDR2 is YSYEKL. Here the CDR3 reads CASSLSENYGYTF. The CDR3 DNA reads as TGCGCCAGCAGCCTCTCGGAGAACTATGGCTACACCTTC.

This chain connects TRBV12-3 or TRBV12-4 to TRBJ1-5, with D unclear. Trimming removed 5 bases at V and 7 bases at J, with 12 bases between. The CDR3 spans 13 residues. CDR3 region: CASSLTGGQPQHF. The CDR3 DNA sequence: TGTGCCAGCAGTCTCACCGGCGGGCAGCCCCAGCATTTT.

J is TRBJ2-1 and V is TRBV6-4; 9 bases match TRBD2. This CDR3 is built from 16 residues. Germline trimming cut 0 bases from V and 8 bases from J; bases unmatched to any gene: 8. CDR1 is MRHNA and CDR2 is SNTAGT in the germline V gene. The CDR3 nucleotides are TGTGCCAGCAGTGACTCGAAGCTAGCGGGGTTTCATGAGCAGTTCTTC. It specifies CASSDSKLAGFHEQFF.

The chain combines TRBV2 with TRBJ2-7, with TRBD1 matching 12 bases. The trim removed 5 bases at V and 6 bases at J, leaving 8 bases unmatched. Germline V gives CDR1 SNHLY, CDR2 FYNNEI. The CDR3 runs 15 residues. Here the CDR3 reads CASSKVGQGAGEQYV. CDR3 DNA: TGTGCCAGCAGTAAAGTGGGACAGGGGGCGGGCGAGCAGTACGTC.

This rearrangement joins TRBV6-5 to TRBJ1-4; D perhaps matches TRBD1 (6 bases). V lost 7 bases and J lost 8, with 14 bases in between. The CDR3 has 13 residues. The germline V gene encodes CDR1 MNHEY and CDR2 SVGAGI. The CDR3 spells CASNRAKGEKLFF. For the CDR3, the DNA is TGTGCCAGCAACAGGGCGAAGGGCGAAAAACTGTTTTTT.

The V call is TRBV5-1, the J call TRBJ2-5, with 12 bases aligning to TRBD1. The CDR3 is 16 amino acids. Trimming at V came to 4 bases and at J to 4 bases, leaving 8 bases not matched to a gene. Per the germline V gene, CDR1 is SGHRS and CDR2 is YFSETQ. The CDR3 sequence: CASSRTGTGGGETQYF. In DNA form, the CDR3 reads TGCGCCAGCAGCCGGACCGGGACAGGGGGCGGAGAGACCCAGTACTTC.

This clone was seen a few times. The rearrangement links TRBV4-1 to TRBJ1-6; 7 positions match TRBD1. Germline V CDR1 and CDR2: MGHRA, YSYEKL. J lost 10 bases, V lost 2 bases, and 8 bases had no gene match. The CDR3 runs 15 residues. CDR3 sequence: CASSQPTGSLSPLHF. The DNA of the CDR3 is TGCGCCAGCAGCCAACCGACAGGGAGTTTATCACCCCTCCACTTT.

The chain employs TRBV6-5 and TRBJ1-1; D is perhaps TRBD1 (5 bases). With 6 bases removed from V and 8 bases from J, the gap between germline ends came to 16 bases. CDR3 length equals 13 residues. Germline V gene lookup returns CDR1 MNHEY and CDR2 SVGAGI. CDR3 protein: CASRRREGREAFF. The DNA for the CDR3 is TGTGCCAGCAGAAGAAGGGAGGGGCGAGAAGCTTTCTTT.

The chain uses TRBV15 and TRBJ2-1; 10 nucleotides line up with TRBD2. The CDR3 contains 17 residues. Trimming took 1 base from V and 10 from J; bases not matched to a gene: 13. Germline CDR1 LNHNV, CDR2 YYDKDF (reference sequence). The CDR3 bases are TGTGCCACCAGCAGAGGGGGCGTGCTAGCGGGGGTAAAGGAGCAGTTCTTC. It is translated as CATSRGGVLAGVKEQFF.